Below, 10 T cell receptor beta chains from the same sample are listed, as sequenced in a study of control samples from healthy donors and cancer patients. Sequenced by immunoSEQ multiplex PCR; TCRdb stores in-frame clones only, minus some. Among about 130,000 clones listed, over 75% were seen once. Sequenced material: blood. The receptor source for this set is a man aged 18-30 years in good health.

This chain joins TRBV7-2 and TRBJ2-7; 11 nucleotides match TRBD2. Looked up from germline, CDR1 is SGHTA and CDR2 is FQGNSA. J was trimmed by 2 bases and V by 4 bases; bases with no gene match: 4. The CDR3 is made up of 15 amino acids. CDR3 amino acids: CASSSLAGGAYEQYF. In DNA, the CDR3 is TGTGCCAGCAGCTCCCTAGCGGGAGGCGCCTACGAGCAGTACTTC.

The chain couples TRBV6-2 or TRBV6-3 to TRBJ2-5, with D unclear. V lost 6 bases to trimming and J lost 0 bases, with 11 bases between them. The CDR3 has 14 amino acids. Germline V gene lookup returns CDR1 MNHEY and CDR2 SVGEGT. Here the CDR3 reads CASSGYRNQETQYF. CDR3 nucleotide sequence: TGTGCCAGCAGCGGATACAGAAACCAAGAGACCCAGTACTTC.

On this clone itself: Other nucleotide sequences in the sample specify the same CDR3. The rearrangement links TRBV3-1 (or the pseudogene TRBV3-2) to TRBJ2-7; D is unclear. Germline CDR1 and CDR2: LGHDT and YNNKEL (reference sequence). The length of the CDR3 is 12 residues. The V and J ends lost 3 bases and 7 bases respectively, with 10 bases between them. Here the CDR3 reads CASSQSLGEQYF. The CDR3, as DNA: TGTGCCAGCAGCCAGAGTCTCGGGGAGCAGTACTTC.

This chain uses TRBV5-6 with TRBJ1-1; D gene ambiguous. This CDR3 region has 14 residues. In germline, CDR1 is SGHDT, CDR2 YYEEEE. The V end lost 0 bases, the J end lost 0 bases, and 6 bases lay between the germline ends. In DNA form, the CDR3 reads TGTGCCAGCAGCTTGGACGAAATGAACACTGAAGCTTTCTTT. It specifies CASSLDEMNTEAFF.

This rearrangement joins TRBV7-9 to TRBJ2-4; 9 bases agree with TRBD1. V trimming: 5 bases; J trimming: 1 base; junction bases outside the gene matches: 6. This CDR3 has 16 residues. The germline CDR1 and CDR2 sequences are SEHNR and FQNEAQ (reference sequence). CDR3 bases: TGTGCCAGCAGCCAGAACAGGGGGCTGGCCAAAAACATTCAGTACTTC. It specifies CASSQNRGLAKNIQYF.

CDR3 bases: TGTGCCAGCAGCTTAGTAACCCTCGGGGTTTACCAAGAGACCCAGTACTTC. Amino acid sequence: CASSLVTLGVYQETQYF. The J gene is TRBJ2-5, the V gene TRBV7-9; the D gene is possibly TRBD2 (5 bases). Germline CDR1 is SEHNR and CDR2 is FQNEAQ (reference sequence). Trimming took 1 base from V and 0 from J, leaving 15 bases between them. This CDR3 spans 17 amino acids.

The V call is TRBV9, the J call TRBJ2-7; possible D gene TRBD2, 7 bases. Trimming cost V 2 bases and J 2 bases, with 23 bases left between them. The CDR3 extends over 18 amino acids. CDR1 is SGDLS, CDR2 YYNGEE, per germline. This CDR3 reads CASSVDPQKGGTPYEQYF. CDR3 nucleotide sequence: TGTGCCAGCAGCGTTGACCCCCAAAAGGGGGGGACTCCCTACGAGCAGTACTTC.

This clone was picked up one time. The V call is TRBV24-1, the J call TRBJ2-1; D is unresolved. Between the trimmed V and J ends, which lost 2 bases and 8 bases, there was a span of 18 bases. Looked up from germline, CDR1 is KGHDR and CDR2 is SFDVKD. CDR3 length: 16 amino acids. For the CDR3, the DNA is TGTGCCACCAGTGATTCGAGGACCCGCCCGGTGGATGAGCAGTTCTTC. Its translation: CATSDSRTRPVDEQFF.

This clone showed up just once. The gene calls are TRBV10-2 and TRBJ1-6, with D perhaps TRBD1 (6 bases). Trimming took 8 bases from V and 5 from J, leaving 16 bases between them. This CDR3 contains 15 residues. The germline V gene has CDR1 WSHSY and CDR2 SAAADI. CDR3: CASSGSGQNNSPLHF. The DNA of the CDR3 is TGCGCCAGCTCTGGATCCGGACAGAATAATTCACCCCTCCACTTT.

The chain couples TRBV5-4 to TRBJ2-7, with D tentatively TRBD1 (5 bases). V was cut by 1 base and J by 3 bases, with 8 bases left in between. Germline CDR1 SGHNT, CDR2 YYREEE (reference sequence). The CDR3 contains 13 residues. CDR3 loop: CASSLFRDYEQYF. As DNA, the CDR3 is TGTGCCAGCAGCTTGTTCAGGGACTACGAGCAGTACTTC. Using reference TRBV5-4 and TRBJ2-7 for the parts outside the CDR3, the full variable domain is ETGVTQSPTHLIKTRGQQVTLRCSSQSGHNTVSWYQQALGQGPQFIFQYYREEENGRGNFPPRFSGLQFPNYSSELNVNALELDDSALYLCASSLFRDYEQYFGPGTRLTVT.